The sample holds a few counts of the clone carrying this T cell receptor beta chain. Its antigen is unknown. This entry comes from a study of response to subunit inactivated influenza vaccine. V lost 4 bases and J lost 5; bases outside the gene matches: 4. Per germline, CDR1 SGHTA and CDR2 FQGTGA. The CDR3 is made up of 14 amino acids. TCRdb redid the calling of the RT-PCR reads with MiXCR, one entry per CDR3 protein. This table has about 190,000 distinct CDR3 sequences, 13% to 15% appearing once. Whole-study findings and limits: Authors suggested each seasonal flu vaccination may recruit only limited numbers of new T cells.

The gene calls are TRBV7-3 and TRBJ2-1, with 8 bases fitting TRBD1. Sequenced material: CD8+ T cells sorted from PBMCs, taken 5 days after vaccination. This TCR was recovered from a man in his fifties who received an inactivated influenza vaccine. CDR3 DNA: TGTGCCAGCAGCTCGACGGACAGGGACAATGAGCAGTTCTTC. This encodes CASSSTDRDNEQFF.